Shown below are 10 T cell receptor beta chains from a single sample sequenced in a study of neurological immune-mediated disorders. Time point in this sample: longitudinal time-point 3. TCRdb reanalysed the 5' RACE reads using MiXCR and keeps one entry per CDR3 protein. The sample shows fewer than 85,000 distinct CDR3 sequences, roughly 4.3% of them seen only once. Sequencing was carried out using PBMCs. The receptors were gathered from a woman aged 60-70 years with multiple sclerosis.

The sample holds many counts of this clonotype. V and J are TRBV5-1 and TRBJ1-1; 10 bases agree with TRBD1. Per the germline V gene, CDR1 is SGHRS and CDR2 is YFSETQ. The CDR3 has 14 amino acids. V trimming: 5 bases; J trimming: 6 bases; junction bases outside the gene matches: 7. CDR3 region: CASSSGQGIAEAFF. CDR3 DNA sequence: TGCGCCAGCAGTTCGGGACAGGGGATCGCTGAAGCTTTCTTT. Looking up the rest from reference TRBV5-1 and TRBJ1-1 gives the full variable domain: KAGVTQTPRYLIKTRGQQVTLSCSPISGHRSVSWYQQTPGQGLQFLFEYFSETQRNKGNFPGRFSGRQFSNSRSEMNVSTLELGDSALYLCASSSGQGIAEAFFGQGTRLTVV.

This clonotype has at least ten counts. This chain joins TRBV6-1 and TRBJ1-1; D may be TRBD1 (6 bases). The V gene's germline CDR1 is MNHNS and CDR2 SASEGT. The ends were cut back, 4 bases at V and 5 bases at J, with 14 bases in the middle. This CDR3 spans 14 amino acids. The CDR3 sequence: CASSAQQGGTEAFF. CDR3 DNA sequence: TGTGCCAGCAGTGCCCAACAGGGAGGGACTGAAGCTTTCTTT.

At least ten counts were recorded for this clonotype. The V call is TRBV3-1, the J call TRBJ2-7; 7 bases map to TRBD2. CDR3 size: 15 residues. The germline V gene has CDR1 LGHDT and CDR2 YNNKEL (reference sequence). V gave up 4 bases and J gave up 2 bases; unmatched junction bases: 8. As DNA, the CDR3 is TGTGCCAGCAGCCTAGGACTAGTCGGAGCCTACGAGCAGTACTTC. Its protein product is CASSLGLVGAYEQYF.

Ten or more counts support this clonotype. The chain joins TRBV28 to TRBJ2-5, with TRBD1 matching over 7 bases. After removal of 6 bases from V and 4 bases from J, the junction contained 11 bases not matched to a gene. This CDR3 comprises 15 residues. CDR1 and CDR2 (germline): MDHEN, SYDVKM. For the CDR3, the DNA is TGTGCCAGCAGACCCAAAATGACAGGGATAGAGACCCAGTACTTC. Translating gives CASRPKMTGIETQYF.

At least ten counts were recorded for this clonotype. For the CDR3, the DNA is TGCAGTGCACAGGACAGGGAAGCTTTCTTT. Protein: CSAQDREAFF. The J gene is TRBJ1-1, the V gene TRBV20-1; 7 bases align to TRBD1. The CDR3 loop spans 10 amino acids. Per germline, CDR1 DFQATT and CDR2 SNEGSKA (reference sequence). V was clipped by 6 bases and J by 8 bases; unmatched bases: 3.

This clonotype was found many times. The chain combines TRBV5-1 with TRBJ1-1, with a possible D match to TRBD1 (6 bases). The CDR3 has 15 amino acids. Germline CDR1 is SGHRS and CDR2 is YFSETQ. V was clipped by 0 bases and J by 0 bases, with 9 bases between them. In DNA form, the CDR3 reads TGCGCCAGCAGCTTGGGGGGACAAGTGAACACTGAAGCTTTCTTT. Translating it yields CASSLGGQVNTEAFF. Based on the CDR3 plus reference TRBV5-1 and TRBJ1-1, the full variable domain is KAGVTQTPRYLIKTRGQQVTLSCSPISGHRSVSWYQQTPGQGLQFLFEYFSETQRNKGNFPGRFSGRQFSNSRSEMNVSTLELGDSALYLCASSLGGQVNTEAFFGQGTRLTVV.

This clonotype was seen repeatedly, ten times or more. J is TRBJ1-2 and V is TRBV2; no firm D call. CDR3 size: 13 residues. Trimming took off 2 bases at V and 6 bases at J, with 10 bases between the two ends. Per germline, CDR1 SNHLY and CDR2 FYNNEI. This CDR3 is CASSELVANGYTF. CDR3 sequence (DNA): TGTGCCAGCAGTGAACTCGTAGCTAATGGCTACACCTTC.

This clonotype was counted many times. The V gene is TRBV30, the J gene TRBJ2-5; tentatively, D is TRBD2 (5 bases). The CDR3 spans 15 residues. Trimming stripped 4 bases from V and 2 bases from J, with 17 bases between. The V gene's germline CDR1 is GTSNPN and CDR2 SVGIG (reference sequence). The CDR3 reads CAWIGSAAFQETQYF. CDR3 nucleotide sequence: TGTGCCTGGATTGGCTCAGCGGCTTTTCAAGAGACCCAGTACTTC. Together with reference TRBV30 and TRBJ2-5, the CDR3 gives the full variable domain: SQTIHQWPATLVQPVGSPLSLECTVEGTSNPNLYWYRQAAGRGLQLLFYSVGIGQISSEVPQNLSASRPQDRQFILSSKKLLLSDSGFYLCAWIGSAAFQETQYFGPGTRLLVL.

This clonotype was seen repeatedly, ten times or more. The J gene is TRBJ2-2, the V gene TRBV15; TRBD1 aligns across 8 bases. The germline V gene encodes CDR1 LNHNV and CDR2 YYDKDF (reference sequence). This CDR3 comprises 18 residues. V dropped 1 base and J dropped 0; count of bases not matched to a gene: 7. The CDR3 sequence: CATSRANRGTSNTGELFF. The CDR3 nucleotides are TGTGCCACCAGCAGAGCTAACAGGGGGACCTCGAACACCGGGGAGCTGTTTTTT.

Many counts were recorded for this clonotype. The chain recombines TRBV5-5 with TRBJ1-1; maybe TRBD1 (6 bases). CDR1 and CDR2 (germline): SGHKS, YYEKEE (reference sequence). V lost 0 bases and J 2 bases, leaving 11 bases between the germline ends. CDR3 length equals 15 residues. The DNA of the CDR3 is TGTGCCAGCAGCTTGGATGGGGGCGTTAACACTGAAGCTTTCTTT. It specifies CASSLDGGVNTEAFF.